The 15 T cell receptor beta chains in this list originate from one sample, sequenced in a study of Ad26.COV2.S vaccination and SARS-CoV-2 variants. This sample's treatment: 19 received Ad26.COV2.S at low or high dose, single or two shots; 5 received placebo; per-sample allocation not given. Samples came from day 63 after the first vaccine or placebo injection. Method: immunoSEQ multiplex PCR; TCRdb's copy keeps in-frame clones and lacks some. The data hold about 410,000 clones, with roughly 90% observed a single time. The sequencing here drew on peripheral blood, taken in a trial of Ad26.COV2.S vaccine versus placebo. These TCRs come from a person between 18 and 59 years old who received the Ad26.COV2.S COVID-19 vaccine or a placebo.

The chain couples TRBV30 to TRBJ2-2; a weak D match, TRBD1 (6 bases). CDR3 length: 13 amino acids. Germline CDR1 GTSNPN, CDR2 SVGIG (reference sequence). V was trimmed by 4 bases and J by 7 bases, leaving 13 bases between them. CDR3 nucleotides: TGTGCCTGGAACTGGGGGCCAATCGGGGAGCTGTTTTTT. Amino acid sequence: CAWNWGPIGELFF.

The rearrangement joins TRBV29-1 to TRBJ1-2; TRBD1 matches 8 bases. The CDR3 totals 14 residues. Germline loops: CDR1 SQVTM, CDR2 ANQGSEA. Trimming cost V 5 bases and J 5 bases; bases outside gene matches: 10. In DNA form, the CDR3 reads TGCAGCGTTTCAAGAGACAGGGGTCGGTATGGCTACACCTTC. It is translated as CSVSRDRGRYGYTF. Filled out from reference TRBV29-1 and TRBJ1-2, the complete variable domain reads SAVISQKPSRDICQRGTSLTIQCQVDSQVTMMFWYRQQPGQSLTLIATANQGSEATYESGFVIDKFPISRPNLTFSTLTVSNMSPEDSSIYLCSVSRDRGRYGYTFGSGTRLTVV.

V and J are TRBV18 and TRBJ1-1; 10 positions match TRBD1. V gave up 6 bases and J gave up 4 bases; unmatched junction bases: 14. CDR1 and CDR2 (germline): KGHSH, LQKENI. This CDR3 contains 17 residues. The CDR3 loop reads CASSPLSQGQGSTEAFF. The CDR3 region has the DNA TGTGCCAGCTCCCCTCTTAGCCAGGGACAGGGGAGCACTGAAGCTTTCTTT.

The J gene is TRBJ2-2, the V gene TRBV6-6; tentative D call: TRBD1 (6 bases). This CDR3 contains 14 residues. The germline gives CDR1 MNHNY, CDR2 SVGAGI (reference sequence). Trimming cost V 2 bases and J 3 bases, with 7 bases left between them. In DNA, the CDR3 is TGTGCCAGCAGTTACGAGGGGGACACCGGGGAGCTGTTTTTT. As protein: CASSYEGDTGELFF.

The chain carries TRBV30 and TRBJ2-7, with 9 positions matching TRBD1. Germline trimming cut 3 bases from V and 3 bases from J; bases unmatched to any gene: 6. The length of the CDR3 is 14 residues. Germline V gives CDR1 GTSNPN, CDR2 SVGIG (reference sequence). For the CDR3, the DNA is TGTGCCTGGAGGCTGACAGGGGGGGACTACGAGCAGTACTTC. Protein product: CAWRLTGGDYEQYF.

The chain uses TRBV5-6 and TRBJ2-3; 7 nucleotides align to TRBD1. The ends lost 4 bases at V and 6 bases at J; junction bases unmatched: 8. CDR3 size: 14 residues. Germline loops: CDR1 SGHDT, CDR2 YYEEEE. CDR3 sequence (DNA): TGTGCCAGCAGCGCCGACAGGGATGGTGATACGCAGTATTTT. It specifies CASSADRDGDTQYF.

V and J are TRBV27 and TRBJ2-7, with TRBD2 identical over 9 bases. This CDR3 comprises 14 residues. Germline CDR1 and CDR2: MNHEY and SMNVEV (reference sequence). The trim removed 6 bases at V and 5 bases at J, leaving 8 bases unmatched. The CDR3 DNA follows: TGTGCCAGCAGACCGGGACTAGCTTTCCACGAGCAGTACTTC. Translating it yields CASRPGLAFHEQYF.

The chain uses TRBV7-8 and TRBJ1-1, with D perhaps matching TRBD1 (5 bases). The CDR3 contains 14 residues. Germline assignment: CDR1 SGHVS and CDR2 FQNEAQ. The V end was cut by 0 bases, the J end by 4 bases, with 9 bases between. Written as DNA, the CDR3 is TGTGCCAGCAGCTTAGCGCGGGGGGGCACTGAAGCTTTCTTT. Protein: CASSLARGGTEAFF.

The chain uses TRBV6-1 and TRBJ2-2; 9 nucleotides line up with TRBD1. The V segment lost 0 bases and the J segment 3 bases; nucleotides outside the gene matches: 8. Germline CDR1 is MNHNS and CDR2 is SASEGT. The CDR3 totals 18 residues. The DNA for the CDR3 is TGTGCCAGCAGTGAAGCGCTGGCTAGGACAGGGGACACCGGGGAGCTGTTTTTT. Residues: CASSEALARTGDTGELFF.

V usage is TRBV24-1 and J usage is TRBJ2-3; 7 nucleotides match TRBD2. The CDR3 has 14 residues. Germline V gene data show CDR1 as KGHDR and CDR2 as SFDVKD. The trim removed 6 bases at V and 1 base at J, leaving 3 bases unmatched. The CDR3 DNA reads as TGTGCCACCAGTCATGGGGGGGGCACAGATACGCAGTATTTT. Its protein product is CATSHGGGTDTQYF.

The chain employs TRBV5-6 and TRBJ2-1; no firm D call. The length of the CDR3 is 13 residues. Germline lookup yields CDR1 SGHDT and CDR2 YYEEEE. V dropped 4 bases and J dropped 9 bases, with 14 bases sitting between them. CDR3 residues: CASSPYPKGEQFF. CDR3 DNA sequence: TGTGCCAGCAGCCCCTACCCCAAGGGTGAGCAGTTCTTC. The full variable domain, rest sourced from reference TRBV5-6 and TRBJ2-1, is DAGVTQSPTHLIKTRGQQVTLRCSPKSGHDTVSWYQQALGQGPQFIFQYYEEEERQRGNFPDRFSGHQFPNYSSELNVNALLLGDSALYLCASSPYPKGEQFFGPGTRLTVL.

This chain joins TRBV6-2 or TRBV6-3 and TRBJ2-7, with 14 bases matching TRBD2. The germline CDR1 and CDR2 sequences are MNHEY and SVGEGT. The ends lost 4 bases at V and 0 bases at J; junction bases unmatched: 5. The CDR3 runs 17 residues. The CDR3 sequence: CASSWGLAGATSYEQYF. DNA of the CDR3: TGTGCCAGCAGTTGGGGACTAGCGGGGGCCACCTCCTACGAGCAGTACTTC.

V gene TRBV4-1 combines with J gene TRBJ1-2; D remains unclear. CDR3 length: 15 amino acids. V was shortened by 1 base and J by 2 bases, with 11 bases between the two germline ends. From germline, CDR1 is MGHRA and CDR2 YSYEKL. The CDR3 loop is CASSQGGPGNYGYTF. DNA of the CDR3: TGCGCCAGCAGCCAAGGTGGACCGGGCAACTATGGCTACACCTTC.

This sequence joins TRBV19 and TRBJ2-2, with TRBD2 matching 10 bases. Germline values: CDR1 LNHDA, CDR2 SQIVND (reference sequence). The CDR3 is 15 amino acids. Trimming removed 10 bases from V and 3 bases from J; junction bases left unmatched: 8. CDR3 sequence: CATKRGGRDTGELFF. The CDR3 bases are TGTGCCACTAAGCGGGGGGGCCGGGACACCGGGGAGCTGTTTTTT.

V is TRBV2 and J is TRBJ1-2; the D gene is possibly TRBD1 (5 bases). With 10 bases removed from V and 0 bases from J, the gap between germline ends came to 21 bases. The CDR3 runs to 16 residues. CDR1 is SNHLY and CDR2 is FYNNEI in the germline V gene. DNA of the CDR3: TGTGCCACCGGGGGAGGGAGGGGTCCAGCTAACTATGGCTACACCTTC. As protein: CATGGGRGPANYGYTF.